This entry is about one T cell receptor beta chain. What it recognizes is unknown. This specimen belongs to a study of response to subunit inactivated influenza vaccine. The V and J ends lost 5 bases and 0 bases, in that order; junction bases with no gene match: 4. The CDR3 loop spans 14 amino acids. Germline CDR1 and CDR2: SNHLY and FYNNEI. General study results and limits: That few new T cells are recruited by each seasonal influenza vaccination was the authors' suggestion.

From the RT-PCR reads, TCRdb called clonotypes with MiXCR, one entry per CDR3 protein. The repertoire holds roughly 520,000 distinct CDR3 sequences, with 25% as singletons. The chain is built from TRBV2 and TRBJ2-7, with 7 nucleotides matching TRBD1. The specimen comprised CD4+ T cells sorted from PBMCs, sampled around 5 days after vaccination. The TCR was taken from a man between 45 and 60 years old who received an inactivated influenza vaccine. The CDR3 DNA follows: TGTGCCAGCAGTCCGGACAGGTACTCCTACGAGCAGTACTTC. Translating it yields CASSPDRYSYEQYF.